This TCR beta chain appears in the sequencing data of a study of CD8 T cells in ankylosing spondylitis. This clonotype showed up many times. TCRdb analysed the 5' RACE reads with MiXCR anew, one entry per CDR3 protein. The table includes some 130,000 distinct CDR3 sequences, about 8% detected once. The sequenced sample consisted of synovial fluid, either unsorted or a sorted T cell fraction (not recorded which). This receptor was obtained from a male donor with ankylosing spondylitis.

The CDR3 bases are TGTGCCACCGACCTGATAGGGACTTCTGGCTACACCTTC. Its protein product is CATDLIGTSGYTF. The chain uses TRBV6-2 or TRBV6-3 and TRBJ1-2; TRBD1 might be the D (5 bases). This CDR3 spans 13 amino acids. The V gene's germline CDR1 is MNHEY and CDR2 SVGEGT. V was pared by 10 bases and J by 7 bases, with 19 bases between.